These 18 T cell receptor beta chains were sequenced from one sample in a study of CD8+CD57+ T cells in acquired aplastic anemia. Investigators profiled TCR beta VDJ and CDR3 from genomic DNA template. MiXCR, applied by TCRdb to the reads, yields one record per CDR3 protein. The sample contains roughly 61,000 distinct CDR3 sequences, around 50% of which appear only once. For sequencing, patients were chosen who had shown expansion of CD8+CD57+ cells by flow cytometry. The specimen sequenced was sorted CD4+, CD8+, or CD8+CD57+ T cells (not recorded which) from PBMCs. These receptors were obtained from a human donor with aplastic anemia.

Comment on this clonotype: This clone may be a read error of a much larger clone one base away. The chain recombines TRBV5-1 with TRBJ2-2, with D tentatively TRBD1 (5 bases). CDR1 is SGHRS and CDR2 is YFSETQ in the germline V gene. This CDR3 has 15 amino acids. Trimming cost V 2 bases and J 6 bases, with 14 bases left between them. DNA of the CDR3: TGCGCCAGCAGCTTATTACCAGGGCCCGCCGGGGAGCTGTTTTTT. Its protein is CASSLLPGPAGELFF.

The sample holds many counts of this clonotype. This chain uses TRBV20-1 with TRBJ2-5, with 14 nucleotides matching TRBD2. Germline lookup yields CDR1 DFQATT and CDR2 SNEGSKA (reference sequence). Trimming removed 4 bases from V and 7 bases from J; junction bases left unmatched: 14. The CDR3 runs 17 residues. DNA of the CDR3: TGCAGTGCTACGGGGACTAGCGGGGGACCGTCACGAGGGACCCAGTACTTC. Residues: CSATGTSGGPSRGTQYF.

The chain links TRBV20-1 to TRBJ2-7; D ambiguous. The V and J ends lost 6 bases and 4 bases respectively, with 10 bases between them. Per germline, CDR1 DFQATT and CDR2 SNEGSKA (reference sequence). This CDR3 has 11 residues. The CDR3 sequence: CSADYRYEQYF. The CDR3 DNA sequence: TGCAGTGCCGATTACCGGTACGAGCAGTACTTC.

The chain combines TRBV7-9 with TRBJ2-1; D gene ambiguous. Per the germline V gene, CDR1 is SEHNR and CDR2 is FQNEAQ (reference sequence). Between the trimmed V and J ends, which lost 11 bases and 0 bases, there was a span of 11 bases. The CDR3 runs to 13 residues. The CDR3 nucleotides are TGTGCCGCTGCGCGGAGCTCCTACAATGAGCAGTTCTTC. Protein sequence: CAAARSSYNEQFF. The whole variable domain, remainder taken from reference TRBV7-9 and TRBJ2-1, is DTGVSQNPRHKITKRGQNVTFRCDPISEHNRLYWYRQTLGQGPEFLTYFQNEAQLEKSRLLSDRFSAERPKGSFSTLEIQRTEQGDSAMYLCAAARSSYNEQFFGPGTRLTVL.

The rearrangement links TRBV7-3 to TRBJ1-1; no reliable D call. V was cut by 2 bases and J by 0 bases, with 4 bases left in between. Germline V gives CDR1 SGHTA, CDR2 FQGTGA. The CDR3 totals 13 residues. The CDR3 bases are TGTGCCAGCAGCTTATCTGTGAACACTGAAGCTTTCTTT. This codes for CASSLSVNTEAFF.

This chain links TRBV29-1 with TRBJ2-7; TRBD1 might be the D (5 bases). V was trimmed by 7 bases and J by 0 bases, leaving 13 bases between them. In germline, CDR1 is SQVTM, CDR2 ANQGSEA. The CDR3 spans 13 residues. CDR3 DNA sequence: TGCAGCGCTCGACAGTTGAGCTCCTACGAGCAGTACGTC. Translated: CSARQLSSYEQYV.

Within the sample, this clonotype is medium-sized. The V and J genes are TRBV29-1 and TRBJ1-2; tentative D call: TRBD1 (6 bases). Germline CDR1 SQVTM, CDR2 ANQGSEA. Trimming stripped 0 bases from V and 8 bases from J, with 10 bases between. The CDR3 loop spans 12 amino acids. The CDR3 protein is CSVEETGSGYTF. The CDR3 DNA follows: TGCAGCGTTGAAGAGACAGGAAGCGGCTACACCTTC. The full variable domain, rest sourced from reference TRBV29-1 and TRBJ1-2, is SAVISQKPSRDICQRGTSLTIQCQVDSQVTMMFWYRQQPGQSLTLIATANQGSEATYESGFVIDKFPISRPNLTFSTLTVSNMSPEDSSIYLCSVEETGSGYTFGSGTRLTVV.

This clonotype appeared a single time. The chain is built from TRBV7-2 and TRBJ1-6; D uncertain. V lost 0 bases and J 9 bases, leaving 6 bases between the germline ends. Germline V lookup: CDR1 SGHTA, CDR2 FQGNSA. The CDR3 is 13 amino acids. The CDR3 protein is CASSLAVVSPLHF. CDR3 in DNA: TGTGCCAGCAGCTTAGCGGTGGTTTCACCCCTCCACTTT.

V is TRBV15 and J is TRBJ1-2; TRBD1 is a possible D gene (6 bases). Per the germline V gene, CDR1 is LNHNV and CDR2 is YYDKDF (reference sequence). This CDR3 is built from 13 residues. Trimming stripped 1 base from V and 13 bases from J, with 16 bases between. CDR3 in amino acids: CATSRATGSSSTF. The CDR3 DNA sequence: TGTGCCACCAGCAGAGCCACAGGGTCGTCTTCCACCTTC.

Points on this clonotype: No conserved phenylalanine or tryptophan is present at the end of the CDR3, so a read error is the likely explanation. The V and J genes are TRBV4-2 and TRBJ2-7, with D perhaps given as TRBD1 or TRBD2 (6 bases each). This CDR3 is 15 amino acids long. Germline V gives CDR1 LGHNA, CDR2 YNFKEQ. The V end was cut by 0 bases, the J end by 3 bases, with 12 bases between. CDR3 DNA sequence: TGTGCCAGCAGCCAAGATGTGGGGGGCGACTACGAGCAGTACCTC. It is translated as CASSQDVGGDYEQYL.

This clonotype rates as medium-sized. V gene TRBV10-3 combines with J gene TRBJ2-1, with D possibly being TRBD1 or TRBD2 (5 bases each). The germline V and J ends were trimmed by 6 bases and 4 bases, with 19 bases remaining between them. This CDR3 has 16 amino acids. Germline V gene sequence: CDR1 ENHRY, CDR2 SYGVKD. CDR3 DNA sequence: TGTGCCATCAGCGCCGAGGGATTTGGGGCGTACAATGAGCAGTTCTTC. Translation: CAISAEGFGAYNEQFF.

The chain recombines TRBV7-2 with TRBJ1-2; D not resolved. CDR1 and CDR2 (germline): SGHTA, FQGNSA. The CDR3 covers 14 residues. V lost 4 bases to trimming and J lost 0 bases, with 9 bases between them. The CDR3 is CASSSEASNYGYTF. In DNA form, the CDR3 reads TGTGCCAGCAGCTCGGAAGCCTCTAACTATGGCTACACCTTC. Drawing the rest from reference TRBV7-2 and TRBJ1-2, the complete variable domain is GAGVSQSPSNKVTEKGKDVELRCDPISGHTALYWYRQSLGQGLEFLIYFQGNSAPDKSGLPSDRFSAERTGGSVSTLTIQRTQQEDSAVYLCASSSEASNYGYTFGSGTRLTVV.

This clonotype occurred a few times. V and J are TRBV15 and TRBJ1-6, with D unresolved. CDR3 length equals 12 residues. V was clipped by 3 bases and J by 12 bases, with 9 bases between them. Germline CDR1 is LNHNV and CDR2 is YYDKDF (reference sequence). This CDR3 reads CATSRLEGPLHF. DNA for the CDR3: TGTGCCACCAGCAGGCTTGAAGGACCCCTCCACTTT.

This clonotype is deemed medium-sized. CDR3 bases: TGTGCCATCAGTGAGGGACTATCGAACACCGGGGAGCTGTTTTTT. It translates to CAISEGLSNTGELFF. The chain joins TRBV10-3 to TRBJ2-2, with TRBD2 as a possible D gene (6 bases). Germline CDR1 and CDR2: ENHRY and SYGVKD. The ends were cut back, 2 bases at V and 0 bases at J, with 7 bases in the middle. The length of the CDR3 is 15 residues.

This clonotype is labeled as medium-sized. This chain joins TRBV24-1 and TRBJ1-4, with D tentatively TRBD1 (5 bases). The V and J ends lost 4 bases and 10 bases respectively, with 6 bases between them. CDR3 length: 11 residues. The germline CDR1 and CDR2 sequences are KGHDR and SFDVKD. CDR3 loop: CATSDGGKLFF. The CDR3 nucleotides are TGTGCCACCAGTGACGGGGGAAAACTGTTTTTT.

Of note for this clonotype: One end of the junction is discordant with germline, which a read error may explain. J is TRBJ2-5 and V is TRBV10-3; 7 bases are a match to TRBD2. CDR1 ENHRY and CDR2 SYGVKD come from the germline V gene. The CDR3 is made up of 16 amino acids. In DNA form, the CDR3 reads TGTGCCAGCAGTGATATATCGGGACTAAACCAAGAGACCCAGTACTTC. The encoded protein is CASSDISGLNQETQYF.

V is TRBV20-1 and J is TRBJ2-5; D is unresolved. Germline V CDR1 and CDR2: DFQATT, SNEGSKA (reference sequence). The CDR3 contains 11 residues. The V end lost 1 base, the J end lost 2 bases, and 2 bases lay between the germline ends. CDR3 in DNA: TGCAGTGCTAGAGTTCAAGAGACCCAGTACTTC. Protein: CSARVQETQYF.

This chain joins TRBV10-3 and TRBJ1-2; the D is unclear. V dropped 3 bases and J dropped 5 bases, with 7 bases sitting between them. CDR1 and CDR2 from the germline V gene are ENHRY and SYGVKD. This CDR3 contains 12 residues. CDR3 DNA sequence: TGTGCCATCAGTGATAGAGAATATGGCTACACCTTC. Its protein product is CAISDREYGYTF.